Described below is a single T cell receptor beta chain sequence and its context. The antigen is not known. This specimen includes other DNA sequences encoding the same CDR3. Method: immunoSEQ multiplex PCR; TCRdb's copy keeps in-frame clones and lacks some. The repertoire consists of around 2,100,000 clones, with just under 95% occurring once and the leading ten covering 1% to 1.5%. These data belong to a study of shared clonotypes between healthy human individuals. Overall study: The donor group consisted of a couple of women and a few men, aged 18 to 49. General study findings and limits: Naive subsets typically showed greater estimated richness than memory subsets. When compared with the clonotypes that were shared by all four sorted-subset donors, the non-shared clonotypes turned out to have lower generation probabilities.

CD45RO-negative, CCR7-positively selected cells formed the naive CD8 fraction, excluding terminally differentiated effector memory CD45RA+ cells. This clonotype originated in a man between 18 and 35 years old in good health. The sample taken for sequencing was naive CD8+ T cells sorted from blood.

The CDR3 DNA reads TGCGCCAGCAGCCAAGAGGCCGGCGTCTCCTACGAGCAGTACTTC. Protein: CASSQEAGVSYEQYF. The chain links TRBV4-3 to TRBJ2-7, with D hard to call. CDR3 length equals 15 residues. Germline V gene data show CDR1 as LGHNA and CDR2 as YSLEER. The V end lost 0 bases, the J end lost 0 bases, and 9 bases lay between the germline ends.